The 6 T cell receptor beta chains presented below share a single source sample, sequenced in a study of blood T cell repertoires in COVID-19. The method was immunoSEQ multiplex PCR; TCRdb's version includes in-frame clones alone and lacks a portion of them. The table records 500,000 or so clones, approximately 86% of them present only once. The sample consisted of PBMCs or T cells enriched from blood (not recorded which). The receptors were gathered from a woman under 30 who had recovered from COVID-19.

This chain connects TRBV2 to TRBJ2-1; D unresolved. V shed 2 bases and J shed 8 bases, with 16 bases lying between them. The CDR3 is 15 amino acids. CDR1 and CDR2 (germline): SNHLY, FYNNEI. The CDR3 region is CASSEYALDGDEQFF. Here the CDR3 DNA reads TGTGCCAGCAGTGAATACGCGCTCGATGGAGATGAGCAGTTCTTC.

CDR3 sequence: CASSRFGGDTLPYEQYF. DNA for the CDR3: TGTGCCAGCAGCCGATTCGGGGGGGACACCTTACCCTACGAGCAGTACTTC. The J gene is TRBJ2-7, the V gene TRBV3-1 (or the pseudogene TRBV3-2); TRBD2 aligns across 8 bases. The CDR3 runs to 17 residues. The ends lost 4 bases at V and 2 bases at J; junction bases unmatched: 13. Looked up from germline, CDR1 is LGHDT and CDR2 is YNNKEL (reference sequence).

The chain combines TRBV3-1 (or the pseudogene TRBV3-2) with TRBJ1-2; D is undetermined. V gave up 1 base and J gave up 1 base, with 16 bases separating them. This CDR3 is 17 amino acids long. In germline, CDR1 is LGHDT, CDR2 YNNKEL (reference sequence). The CDR3 loop is CASSQGASAGINYGYTF. CDR3 DNA sequence: TGTGCCAGCAGCCAAGGCGCTTCGGCAGGCATTAACTATGGCTACACCTTC.

V and J are TRBV7-2 and TRBJ2-7; 8 nucleotides match TRBD1. Unmatched junction bases numbered 8, after V lost 6 bases and J lost 1 base. Germline V gives CDR1 SGHTA, CDR2 FQGNSA. This CDR3 is built from 15 residues. For the CDR3, the DNA is TGTGCCAGCAGTTTCCGGGACAGGTCTTCCTACGAGCAGTACTTC. This sequence encodes CASSFRDRSSYEQYF. Full variable domain (rest looked up from reference TRBV7-2 and TRBJ2-7): GAGVSQSPSNKVTEKGKDVELRCDPISGHTALYWYRQSLGQGLEFLIYFQGNSAPDKSGLPSDRFSAERTGGSVSTLTIQRTQQEDSAVYLCASSFRDRSSYEQYFGPGTRLTVT.

The chain combines TRBV12-5 with TRBJ1-1; 7 bases match TRBD1. Germline values: CDR1 LGHNT, CDR2 FRNRAP. Trimming cost V 1 base and J 0 bases; bases outside gene matches: 14. CDR3 length equals 19 residues. For the CDR3, the DNA is TGTGCTAGTGGTTTGGGGACAGGCCCAAGTTCGGGAATGAACACTGAAGCTTTCTTT. This sequence encodes CASGLGTGPSSGMNTEAFF.

This chain connects TRBV10-3 to TRBJ2-5; 10 nucleotides line up with TRBD2. Per germline, CDR1 ENHRY and CDR2 SYGVKD. The length of the CDR3 is 15 residues. The V gene end was trimmed by 6 bases and the J gene end by 3 bases; junction bases not matched to a gene: 7. The CDR3 reads CAIRPGTSDEETQYF. The CDR3 nucleotides are TGTGCCATCAGGCCTGGGACTAGCGACGAAGAGACCCAGTACTTC.